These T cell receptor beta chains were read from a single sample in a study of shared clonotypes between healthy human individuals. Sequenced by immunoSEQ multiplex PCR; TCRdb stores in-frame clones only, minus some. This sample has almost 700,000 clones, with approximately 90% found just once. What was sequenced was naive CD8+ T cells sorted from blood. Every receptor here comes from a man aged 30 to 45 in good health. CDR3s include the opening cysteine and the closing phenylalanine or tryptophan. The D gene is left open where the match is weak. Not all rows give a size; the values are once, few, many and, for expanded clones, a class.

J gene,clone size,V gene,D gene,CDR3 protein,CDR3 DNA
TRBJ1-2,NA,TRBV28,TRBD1,CASSTTRQGDYGYTF,TGTGCCAGCAGCACAACTCGACAGGGGGACTATGGCTACACCTTC
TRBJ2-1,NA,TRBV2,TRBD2,CVSGAGNEQFF,TGTGTTAGCGGGGCCGGCAATGAGCAGTTCTTC
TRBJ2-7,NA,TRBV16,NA,CASSQSYREYEQYF,TGTGCCAGCAGCCAATCTTACAGGGAATACGAGCAGTACTTC
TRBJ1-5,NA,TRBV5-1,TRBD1,CASSFLQGGVKQGRGNQPQHF,TGCGCCAGCAGCTTTTTACAGGGTGGCGTCAAACAGGGGCGCGGGAATCAGCCCCAGCATTTT
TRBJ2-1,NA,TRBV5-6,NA,CASSLGPGTFF,TGTGCCAGCAGCCTAGGACCCGGGACGTTCTTC
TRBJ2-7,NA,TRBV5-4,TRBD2,CASSREGLDYEQYF,TGTGCCAGCAGCCGGGAGGGCCTGGATTACGAGCAGTACTTC
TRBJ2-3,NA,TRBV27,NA,CASSLSVGLADTQYF,TGTGCCAGCAGTTTATCGGTTGGGCTCGCAGATACGCAGTATTTT
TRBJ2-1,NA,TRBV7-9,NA,CASSLGAYEQFF,TGTGCCAGCAGCTTAGGCGCTTATGAGCAGTTCTTC
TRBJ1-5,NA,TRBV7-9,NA,CASSPGVEPQHF,TGTGCCAGCAGCCCAGGTGTGGAGCCCCAGCATTTT
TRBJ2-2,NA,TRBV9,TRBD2,CASSVWAGGPNTGELFF,TGTGCCAGCAGCGTTTGGGCGGGAGGGCCGAACACCGGGGAGCTGTTTTTT
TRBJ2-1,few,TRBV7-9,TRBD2,CASSLGGLAGVYNEQFF,TGTGCCAGCAGCTTAGGGGGACTAGCGGGAGTATACAATGAGCAGTTCTTC
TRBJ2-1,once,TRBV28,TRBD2,CASSFIAGGQFF,TGTGCCAGCAGTTTCATAGCGGGAGGTCAGTTCTTC
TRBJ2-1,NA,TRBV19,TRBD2,CASNTGLADYNEQFF,TGTGCCAGTAACACGGGACTAGCGGACTACAATGAGCAGTTCTTC
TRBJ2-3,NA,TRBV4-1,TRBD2,CASSQEPSGTSTDTQYF,TGCGCCAGCAGCCAAGAACCTAGCGGGACAAGCACAGATACGCAGTATTTT
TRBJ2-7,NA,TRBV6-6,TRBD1,CASSYSTGGPSGEQYF,TGTGCCAGCAGTTACTCGACAGGGGGACCCTCCGGGGAGCAGTACTTC
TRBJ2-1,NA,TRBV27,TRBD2,CASRGLAGGYNEQFF,TGTGCCAGCAGGGGACTAGCGGGAGGCTACAATGAGCAGTTCTTC
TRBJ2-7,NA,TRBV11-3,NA,CATNGVRESYEQYF,TGTGCCACAAACGGGGTAAGGGAATCCTACGAGCAGTACTTC
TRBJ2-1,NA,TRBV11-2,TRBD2,CASSLDGFGLAGEDNEQFF,TGTGCCAGCAGCTTAGATGGGTTTGGACTAGCGGGAGAAGACAATGAGCAGTTCTTC
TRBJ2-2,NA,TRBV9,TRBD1,CASSLNSGTGNTGELFF,TGTGCCAGCAGCCTAAATTCCGGGACAGGGAACACCGGGGAGCTGTTTTTT
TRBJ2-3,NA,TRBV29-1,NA,CSVEDRSGSTDTQYF,TGCAGCGTTGAAGATCGTTCGGGATCCACAGATACGCAGTATTTT
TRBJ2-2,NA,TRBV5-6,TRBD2,CASSQTKGTSAPNTGELFF,TGTGCCAGCAGCCAGACGAAGGGGACTAGCGCTCCGAACACCGGGGAGCTGTTTTTT
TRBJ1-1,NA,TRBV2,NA,CASSDEKKNTEAFF,TGTGCCAGCAGTGATGAGAAGAAGAACACTGAAGCTTTCTTT
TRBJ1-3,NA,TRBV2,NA,CASSVESGNTIYF,TGTGCCAGTTCAGTGGAATCTGGAAACACCATATATTTT
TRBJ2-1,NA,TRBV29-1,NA,CSAGIGLHNEQFF,TGCAGCGCGGGGATCGGACTCCACAATGAGCAGTTCTTC
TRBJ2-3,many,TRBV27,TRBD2,CASSPGGNTDTQYF,TGTGCCAGCAGTCCGGGAGGGAACACAGATACGCAGTATTTT
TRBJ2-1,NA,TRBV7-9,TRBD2,CASSGRGGNEQFF,TGTGCCAGCAGCGGTAGGGGAGGGAATGAGCAGTTCTTC
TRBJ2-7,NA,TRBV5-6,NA,CASSLVLRAGDEQYF,TGTGCCAGCAGCTTGGTCCTCAGGGCGGGTGACGAGCAGTACTTC
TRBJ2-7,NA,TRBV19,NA,CASSIVARGPYEQYF,TGTGCCAGTAGTATAGTGGCCAGGGGACCCTACGAGCAGTACTTC
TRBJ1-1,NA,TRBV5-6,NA,CASSGLYTEAFF,TGTGCCAGCAGCGGGCTGTACACTGAAGCTTTCTTT
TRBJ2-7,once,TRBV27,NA,CASSFRGRNEQYF,TGTGCCAGCAGTTTCAGGGGGAGGAACGAGCAGTACTTC
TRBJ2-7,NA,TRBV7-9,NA,CASSFHPFAEQYF,TGTGCCAGCAGCTTTCACCCATTCGCCGAGCAGTACTTC
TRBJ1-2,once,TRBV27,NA,CASRTGWDLYGYTF,TGTGCCAGCAGAACAGGATGGGACCTTTATGGCTACACCTTC
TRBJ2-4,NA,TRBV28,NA,CASRDLGLAKNIQYF,TGTGCCAGCAGGGATCTTGGACTAGCCAAAAACATTCAGTACTTC
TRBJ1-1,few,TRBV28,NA,CASSRRIEAFF,TGTGCCAGCAGCCGAAGGATTGAAGCTTTCTTT
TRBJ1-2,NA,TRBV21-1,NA,CASSNPRDVANYGYTF,TGTGCCAGCAGCAATCCCCGGGACGTCGCTAACTATGGCTACACCTTC
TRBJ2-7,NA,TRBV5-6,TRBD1,CASSWTGAYEQYF,TGTGCCAGCAGCTGGACAGGGGCCTACGAGCAGTACTTC
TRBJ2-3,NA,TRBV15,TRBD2,CATSRRTGTTEGLAQYF,TGTGCCACCAGCAGGCGTACCGGGACTACCGAGGGTCTGGCGCAGTATTTT
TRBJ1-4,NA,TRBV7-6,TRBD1,CASSLADRPYEKLFF,TGTGCCAGCAGCTTAGCGGACAGGCCCTATGAAAAACTGTTTTTT
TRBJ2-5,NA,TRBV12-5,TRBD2,CASGPGTSGHLSGETQYF,TGTGCTAGTGGTCCCGGGACTAGCGGACACCTCTCGGGAGAGACCCAGTACTTC
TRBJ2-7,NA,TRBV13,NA,CASSLGGDTPYEQYF,TGTGCCAGCAGCTTAGGAGGGGATACCCCCTACGAGCAGTACTTC